The 23 T cell receptor beta chains below were found in one sample sequenced in a study of identical twins (dated by TCRdb to the mid-2010s). Libraries were prepared through 5' RACE. This sample was sequenced with an Illumina HiSeq 2000. The public reads were run again by TCRdb, first through fastp at Q25 and then through MiXCR, and only productive beta chains were kept. Rows matching on CDR3 protein sequence are summarized as one entry with the most common DNA and genes. Recorded for this sample are 130,000 to 150,000 distinct CDR3 sequences; roughly 3.3% of them occurred a single time. Around 8% of the sample is held by the ten biggest clonotypes. Source material: memory T cells sorted from blood. Reading the label with the study, this specimen's cell subset or site is: CD45RO+ enriched T cells. The receptors were sampled from a man in his late teens or twenties in good health.

The rearrangement joins TRBV11-2 to TRBJ2-4; 8 nucleotides line up with TRBD2. V gave up 5 bases and J gave up 6 bases; unmatched junction bases: 6. The CDR3 spans 14 residues. Germline CDR1 SGHAT, CDR2 FQNNGV. The CDR3 DNA follows: TGTGCCAGCAGCACCTCACTAGCGGCAAACATTCAGTACTTC. This gives the protein CASSTSLAANIQYF.

The chain has TRBV20-1 and TRBJ2-7; D tentatively fits TRBD1 or TRBD2 (5 bases each). Germline loops: CDR1 DFQATT, CDR2 SNEGSKA (reference sequence). This CDR3 is 14 amino acids long. Trimming stripped 5 bases from V and 6 bases from J, with 20 bases between. CDR3 protein: CSAARAGAAGEQYF. The CDR3 nucleotides read TGCAGTGCTGCCCGGGCCGGGGCCGCGGGCGAGCAGTACTTC.

This clonotype was detected many times. This chain connects TRBV29-1 to TRBJ2-1; D might be TRBD2 (5 bases). This CDR3 comprises 14 residues. CDR1 is SQVTM, CDR2 ANQGSEA, per germline. V was pared by 3 bases and J by 4 bases, with 13 bases between. The chain's CDR3 is CSVDRTGSYNEQFF. In DNA, the CDR3 is TGCAGCGTTGATAGGACGGGATCATACAATGAGCAGTTCTTC.

Ten or more counts support this clonotype. The chain is built from TRBV12-3 or TRBV12-4 and TRBJ2-1; no definite D call. Trimming shortened V by 6 bases and J by 7 bases, and 10 bases separated the two germline ends. The CDR3 extends over 12 amino acids. The CDR3 is CASSRRRNEQFF. CDR3 DNA: TGTGCCAGCAGCCGCCGTAGAAATGAGCAGTTCTTC.

This chain uses TRBV30 with TRBJ2-2; D ambiguous. Trimming removed 0 bases from V and 0 bases from J, with 5 bases in between. Looked up from germline, CDR1 is GTSNPN and CDR2 is SVGIG (reference sequence). This CDR3 is built from 14 residues. CDR3 amino acids: CAWSVRANTGELFF. The CDR3 DNA reads TGTGCCTGGAGTGTAAGGGCGAACACCGGGGAGCTGTTTTTT.

This clonotype was seen more than once but under ten times. CDR3 sequence: CASSSSPGQGTSGANVLTF. CDR3 in DNA: TGTGCCAGCTCATCTTCCCCGGGACAGGGGACTTCCGGGGCCAACGTCCTGACTTTC. This chain joins TRBV18 and TRBJ2-6; 10 bases are shared with TRBD1. Germline CDR1 is KGHSH and CDR2 is LQKENI. With V trimmed by 5 bases and J by 4 bases, 14 bases remained unmatched. The CDR3 has 19 amino acids.

This clonotype was seen many times. The V and J genes are TRBV5-5 and TRBJ1-6; maybe TRBD1 (5 bases). The CDR3 sequence is 14 residues long. V shed 4 bases and J shed 9 bases, with 14 bases lying between them. Germline V gene lookup returns CDR1 SGHKS and CDR2 YYEKEE (reference sequence). CDR3 amino acids: CASSLGGPGSPLHF. DNA of the CDR3: TGTGCCAGCAGCCTGGGGGGACCGGGTTCACCCCTCCACTTT.

V gene TRBV6-2 or TRBV6-3 combines with J gene TRBJ2-2; D gene uncertain. V was clipped by 6 bases and J by 11 bases, with 16 bases between them. The CDR3 sequence is 13 residues long. The germline V gene has CDR1 MNHEY and CDR2 SVGEGT. The CDR3 region has the DNA TGTGCCAGCAGCCTGTTTGGTCCCGCCGAGCTGTTTTTT. Its protein is CASSLFGPAELFF.

This clonotype was recorded at least ten times. The gene calls are TRBV9 and TRBJ2-5; D is possibly TRBD1 (5 bases). The V gene's germline CDR1 is SGDLS and CDR2 YYNGEE. V was trimmed by 2 bases and J by 4 bases, leaving 9 bases between them. This CDR3 has 13 amino acids. In DNA form, the CDR3 reads TGTGCCAGCAGCGTCGACAGCCCAGAGACCCAGTACTTC. Residues: CASSVDSPETQYF.

This clonotype was seen at least ten times. The gene calls are TRBV6-6 and TRBJ1-1; D gene unclear. This CDR3 region has 11 residues. From germline, CDR1 is MNHNY and CDR2 SVGAGI (reference sequence). V lost 5 bases and J 10 bases, leaving 11 bases between the germline ends. In nucleotides, the CDR3 is TGTGCCAGCAGTGGACGGACTAGAGCTTTCTTT. It yields the protein CASSGRTRAFF.

Many counts were recorded for this clonotype. The V call is TRBV7-8, the J call TRBJ2-1; D possibly corresponds to TRBD2 (6 bases). V lost 10 bases and J 10 bases, leaving 26 bases between the germline ends. Germline V gene lookup returns CDR1 SGHVS and CDR2 FQNEAQ. CDR3 size: 15 residues. CDR3 coding DNA: TGTGCCACCGCCGTTCAACTAATTAATGCGGGGGAGCAGTTCTTC. This codes for CATAVQLINAGEQFF.

This clonotype was recorded many times. Here the CDR3 reads CAGGTETYEQYF. CDR3 nucleotide sequence: TGTGCCGGCGGGACAGAGACCTACGAGCAGTACTTC. The chain uses TRBV6-2 or TRBV6-3 and TRBJ2-7, with a possible D match to TRBD1 (7 bases). Germline assignment: CDR1 MNHEY and CDR2 SVGEGT. Deletions cut 11 bases from V and 2 bases from J, with 13 bases between. The CDR3 is 12 residues long.

Many counts were recorded for this clonotype. The chain couples TRBV20-1 to TRBJ1-1; no clear D gene. Trimming stripped 2 bases from V and 6 bases from J, with 16 bases between. The CDR3 is 14 residues long. Germline-derived CDR1 and CDR2 are DFQATT and SNEGSKA (reference sequence). The CDR3 nucleotides read TGCAGTGCTAGACATTCGGACGGCGGCGCTGAAGCTTTCTTT. Its protein product is CSARHSDGGAEAFF.

This clonotype was seen ten or more times. V usage is TRBV10-3 and J usage is TRBJ2-1, with 9 bases matching TRBD2. This CDR3 spans 13 amino acids. After removal of 6 bases from V and 6 bases from J, the junction contained 3 bases not matched to a gene. Looked up from germline, CDR1 is ENHRY and CDR2 is SYGVKD. The CDR3: CAIRREGPNEQFF. Written as DNA, the CDR3 is TGTGCCATCAGGCGGGAGGGCCCCAATGAGCAGTTCTTC.

The sample holds many counts of this clonotype. The chain couples TRBV4-1 to TRBJ2-1, with D unresolved. The CDR3 loop spans 16 amino acids. V was clipped by 0 bases and J by 5 bases, with 14 bases between them. CDR1 is MGHRA and CDR2 is YSYEKL in the germline V gene. CDR3 sequence reads: CASSQDWVGPNNEQFF. CDR3 DNA sequence: TGCGCCAGCAGCCAAGACTGGGTTGGGCCGAACAATGAGCAGTTCTTC.

This clonotype has only a few counts. V gene TRBV6-1 combines with J gene TRBJ2-6; D is ambiguous. This CDR3 is built from 15 residues. Germline loops: CDR1 MNHNS, CDR2 SASEGT. Trimming cost V 6 bases and J 0 bases, with 9 bases left between them. CDR3 nucleotide sequence: TGTGCCAGCAGGCCGTGGGGCTCTGGGGCCAACGTCCTGACTTTC. It translates to CASRPWGSGANVLTF.

This clonotype was counted ten times or more. The genes are TRBV7-9 and TRBJ2-7; D assignment may be TRBD1 or TRBD2 (5 bases each). Trimming shortened V by 5 bases and J by 5 bases, and 13 bases separated the two germline ends. The germline V gene encodes CDR1 SEHNR and CDR2 FQNEAQ (reference sequence). The CDR3 sequence is 13 residues long. The CDR3 DNA reads TGTGCCAGCAGCCCGGGGCAGGCCCACGAGCAGTACGTC. Its translation: CASSPGQAHEQYV.

This clonotype was found many times. This chain links TRBV18 with TRBJ1-3; D not certain. In germline, CDR1 is KGHSH, CDR2 LQKENI. V gave up 1 base and J gave up 10 bases, with 11 bases separating them. The length of the CDR3 is 13 residues. The CDR3 bases are TGTGCCAGCTCACCACGGTCCGTTGAAACCATATATTTT. Translation gives CASSPRSVETIYF.

In this sample, this clonotype turned up many times. The chain is built from TRBV7-9 and TRBJ2-2; the D is unclear. Germline V CDR1 and CDR2: SEHNR, FQNEAQ (reference sequence). The CDR3 covers 12 residues. Trimming pared 4 bases from V and 5 bases from J, leaving 5 bases between. In nucleotides, the CDR3 is TGTGCCAGCAGCTCGATGACCGGGGAGCTGTTTTTT. Its translation is CASSSMTGELFF.

In its sample, this clonotype was seen a few times. CDR3 region: CASSPKTSRETQYF. DNA for the CDR3: TGTGCCAGCAGCCCAAAGACTAGCAGGGAGACCCAGTACTTC. The chain combines TRBV7-2 with TRBJ2-5, with 7 bases lining up with TRBD2. V shed 5 bases, J shed 5 bases, and the junction held 8 bases outside the gene matches. The CDR3 totals 14 residues. CDR1 and CDR2 from the germline V gene are SGHTA and FQGNSA.

This clonotype has ten or more counts. V usage is TRBV11-2 and J usage is TRBJ1-5; maybe TRBD1 (6 bases). CDR3 length: 15 amino acids. The V gene's germline CDR1 is SGHAT and CDR2 FQNNGV. V lost 1 base to trimming and J lost 3 bases, with 10 bases between them. CDR3 protein: CASSLAGTNNQPQHF. CDR3 sequence (DNA): TGTGCCAGCAGCTTAGCCGGGACAAACAATCAGCCCCAGCATTTT.

This clonotype was found a few times. This may be a read error: a much more frequent sequence differs by one nucleotide. The rearrangement joins TRBV24-1 to TRBJ2-3, with TRBD1 as a possible D gene (5 bases). The CDR3 has 17 residues. Germline lookup yields CDR1 KGHDR and CDR2 SFDVKD. The CDR3 nucleotides are TGTGCCACCAGTGGAATCACAGGACGGTTAAGCACAGATATGCAGTATTTT. Translated: CATSGITGRLSTDMQYF.

This clonotype was detected ten times or more. The rearrangement uses TRBV2 and TRBJ2-5; 10 positions agree with TRBD2. There are 14 residues in the CDR3. V dropped 7 bases and J dropped 3; count of bases not matched to a gene: 5. Germline CDR1 reads SNHLY; CDR2 reads FYNNEI. The CDR3 sequence: CASTRLAGKETQYF. The CDR3 DNA reads TGTGCCAGCACGCGACTAGCGGGTAAAGAGACCCAGTACTTC. Together with reference TRBV2 and TRBJ2-5, the CDR3 gives the full variable domain: EPEVTQTPSHQVTQMGQEVILRCVPISNHLYFYWYRQILGQKVEFLVSFYNNEISEKSEIFDDQFSVERPDGSNFTLKIRSTKLEDSAMYFCASTRLAGKETQYFGPGTRLLVL.